The following is a T cell receptor beta chain sequence with its context. Its specificity is not known. Germline loops: CDR1 SGHNT, CDR2 YYREEE (reference sequence). V was pared by 4 bases and J by 1 base, with 5 bases of the junction left unmatched. The CDR3 has 15 amino acids. Assay used: immunoSEQ multiplex PCR; TCRdb lists only in-frame clones, some missing. The repertoire holds some 120,000 clones, with around 89% as singletons. The time point was: peripheral blood 6 weeks after treatment start. All patients carried locally advanced or metastatic urothelial carcinoma. The data were taken from a study of PD-L1 blockade in urothelial cancer. Study-level results: By 3 weeks, tumor-associated blood clones had expanded more in durable-benefit patients.

V usage is TRBV5-4 and J usage is TRBJ2-3, with 8 bases identical to TRBD2. The sample in question was PBMCs, obtained around atezolizumab (anti-PD-L1) treatment. The TCR originated in a man between 60 and 70 years old with urothelial cancer. CDR3 nucleotide sequence: TGTGCCAGCAGCCCAGGAGCGGGGGGCACAGATACGCAGTATTTT. Its translation: CASSPGAGGTDTQYF. The variable domain in full, with the rest retrieved from reference TRBV5-4 and TRBJ2-3, is ETGVTQSPTHLIKTRGQQVTLRCSSQSGHNTVSWYQQALGQGPQFIFQYYREEENGRGNFPPRFSGLQFPNYSSELNVNALELDDSALYLCASSPGAGGTDTQYFGPGTRLTVL.